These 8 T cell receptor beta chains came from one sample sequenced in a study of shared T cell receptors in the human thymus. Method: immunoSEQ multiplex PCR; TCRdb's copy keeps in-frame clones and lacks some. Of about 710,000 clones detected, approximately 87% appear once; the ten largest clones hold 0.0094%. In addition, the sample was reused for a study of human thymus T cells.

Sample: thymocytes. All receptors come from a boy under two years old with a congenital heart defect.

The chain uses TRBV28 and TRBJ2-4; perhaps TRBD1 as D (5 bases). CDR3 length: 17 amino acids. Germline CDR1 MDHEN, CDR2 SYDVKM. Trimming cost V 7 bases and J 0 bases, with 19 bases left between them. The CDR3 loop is CASTLRSGILAKNIQYF. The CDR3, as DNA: TGTGCCAGCACCTTAAGGTCAGGGATTCTAGCCAAAAACATTCAGTACTTC.

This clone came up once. The CDR3 DNA sequence: TGTGCCAGCAGTCCCCCGGCGGGGGCTGTCGAGAACACTGAAGCTTTCTTT. It yields the protein CASSPPAGAVENTEAFF. The V and J genes are TRBV27 and TRBJ1-1; tentatively, D is TRBD1 (6 bases). This CDR3 is built from 17 residues. Germline V gives CDR1 MNHEY, CDR2 SMNVEV (reference sequence). The V and J ends lost 5 bases and 1 base respectively, with 20 bases between them.

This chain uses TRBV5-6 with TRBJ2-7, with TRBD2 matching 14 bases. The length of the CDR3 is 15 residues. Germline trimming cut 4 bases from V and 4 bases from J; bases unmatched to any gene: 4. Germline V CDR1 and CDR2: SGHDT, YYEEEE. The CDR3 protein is CASSVGTSGGYEQYF. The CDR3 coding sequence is TGTGCCAGCAGCGTTGGGACTAGCGGGGGATACGAGCAGTACTTC.

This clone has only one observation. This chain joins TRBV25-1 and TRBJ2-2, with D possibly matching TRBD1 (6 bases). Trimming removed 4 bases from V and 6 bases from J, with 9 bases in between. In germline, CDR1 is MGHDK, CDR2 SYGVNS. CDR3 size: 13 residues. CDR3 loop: CASSAQGSGELFF. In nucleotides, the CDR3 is TGTGCCAGCAGTGCACAGGGTTCCGGGGAGCTGTTTTTT.

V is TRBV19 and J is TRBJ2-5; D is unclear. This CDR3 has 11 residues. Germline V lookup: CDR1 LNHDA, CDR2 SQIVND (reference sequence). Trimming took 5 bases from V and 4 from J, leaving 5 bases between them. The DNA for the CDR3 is TGTGCCAGTAGTGCCAGAGAGACCCAGTACTTC. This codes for CASSARETQYF.

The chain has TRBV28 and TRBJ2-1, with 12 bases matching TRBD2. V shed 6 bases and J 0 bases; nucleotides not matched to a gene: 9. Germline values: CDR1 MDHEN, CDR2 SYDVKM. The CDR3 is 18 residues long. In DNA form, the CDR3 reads TGTGCCAGCAGGTGGCTAGCGGGGGGGCCGAGCTCCTACAATGAGCAGTTCTTC. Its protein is CASRWLAGGPSSYNEQFF.

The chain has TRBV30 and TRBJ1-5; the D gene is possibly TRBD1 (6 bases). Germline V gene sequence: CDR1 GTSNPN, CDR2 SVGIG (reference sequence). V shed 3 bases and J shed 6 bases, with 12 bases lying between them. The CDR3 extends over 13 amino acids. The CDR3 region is CAWSQGSPQPQHF. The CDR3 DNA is TGTGCCTGGAGCCAGGGGTCTCCTCAGCCCCAGCATTTT.

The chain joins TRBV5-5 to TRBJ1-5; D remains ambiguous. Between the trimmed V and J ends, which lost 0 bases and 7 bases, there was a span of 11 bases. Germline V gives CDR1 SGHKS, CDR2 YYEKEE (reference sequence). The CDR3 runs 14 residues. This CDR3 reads CASSLALREQPQHF. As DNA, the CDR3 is TGTGCCAGCAGCTTGGCCCTCCGAGAGCAGCCCCAGCATTTT.